This T cell receptor beta chain came from a study of control samples from healthy donors and cancer patients (dated by TCRdb to about 2020). Libraries were constructed by the immunoSEQ multiplex PCR assay. What TCRdb holds here is the immuneACCESS table cut down to in-frame rearrangements. Part of the clones is not present; checked against another copy, under half of the missing clones reflect an unresolved V gene, and the others are unexplained. A total of approximately 100,000 clones appear in this sample, approximately 86% of them only once. In total, the top ten clones hold around an eighth of the sample. A note on this clone: This receptor's antigen is unknown. The sample holds no much larger clone one base away, and base qualities are not on file.

What was sequenced was blood. The clonotype originates from a man younger than 45 in good health.

Here the CDR3 is given as CASSGGRSNEKLFF. The DNA is as follows: TGTGCCAGCAGTGGGGGCAGATCAAATGAAAAACTGTTTTTT. This receptor chain uses TRBV2 and TRBJ1-4; TRBD1 might be the D gene, on 5 matching bases. Cut back by 4 bases and 5 bases, the V and J ends lie 11 bases apart. Looking up the germline V gene yields CDR1 SNHLY and CDR2 FYNNEI. The CDR3 measures 14 amino acids from cysteine to phenylalanine. The only DNA kept is the CDR3, 42 bases in frame from the first base. The entire variable domain, with the stretches around the CDR3 drawn from the reference TRBV2 and TRBJ1-4 proteins, is EPEVTQTPSHQVTQMGQEVILRCVPISNHLYFYWYRQILGQKVEFLVSFYNNEISEKSEIFDDQFSVERPDGSNFTLKIRSTKLEDSAMYFCASSGGRSNEKLFFGSGTQLSVL.